One and the same sample provided the 19 T cell receptor beta chains below, sequenced in a study of beta chain features in type 1 diabetes. Study results and limitations: People with Type 1 diabetes carried modestly yet significantly shorter TCRB CDR3s in all four CD4+ subsets.

Expressed TCRB transcripts were sequenced after all isolated RNA was converted to cDNA. Produced via immunoSEQ multiplex PCR; TCRdb's table is partial and in-frame only. Seen here are 100,000 to 150,000 clones, 15% to 20% observed once, and the top ten hold 2.6%. These TCRs are of unknown antigen specificity. The sequenced sample was central memory CD4+ T cells from blood. The source is a man aged 18 to 30 with type 1 diabetes.

This clone appeared a few times. The same CDR3 can be traced to other DNA sequences in this sample. The chain is built from TRBV30 and TRBJ1-3; D unclear. This CDR3 comprises 11 residues. CDR1 is GTSNPN and CDR2 is SVGIG in the germline V gene (reference sequence). V lost 5 bases, J lost 3 bases, and 5 bases lay in between. The CDR3 DNA is TGTGCCTGGGGTGGTGGAAACACCATATATTTT. Translated: CAWGGGNTIYF.

A few counts support this clone. J is TRBJ2-6 and V is TRBV10-3; D not certain. Between the trimmed V and J ends, which lost 8 bases and 1 base, there was a span of 18 bases. Germline-derived CDR1 and CDR2 are ENHRY and SYGVKD. CDR3 length: 17 residues. CDR3 protein: CAIPSFPKGSGANVLTF. CDR3 DNA sequence: TGTGCCATCCCTTCGTTCCCGAAGGGATCTGGGGCCAACGTCCTGACTTTC.

This clone was counted only a few times. V usage is TRBV4-1 and J usage is TRBJ2-5; TRBD1 matches 8 bases. The CDR3 runs to 16 residues. Trimming cost V 1 base and J 0 bases; bases outside gene matches: 4. Germline V gene sequence: CDR1 MGHRA, CDR2 YSYEKL. CDR3 bases: TGCGCCAGCAGCCAAGGGCAGGGGGCAAACCAAGAGACCCAGTACTTC. Translating it yields CASSQGQGANQETQYF.

The chain combines TRBV9 with TRBJ2-1; no reliable D call. The CDR3 is 16 amino acids. The V end lost 3 bases, the J end lost 3 bases, and 16 bases lay between the germline ends. Germline V gene sequence: CDR1 SGDLS, CDR2 YYNGEE. The CDR3 protein is CASSASKTVSYNEQFF. The CDR3 DNA reads TGTGCCAGCAGCGCCTCAAAAACGGTGAGCTACAATGAGCAGTTCTTC.

V is TRBV7-2 and J is TRBJ2-7; 7 nucleotides align to TRBD1. With 5 bases clipped from V and 6 bases from J, the junction kept 10 bases outside the gene matches. This CDR3 has 14 residues. Per germline, CDR1 SGHTA and CDR2 FQGNSA. Written as DNA, the CDR3 is TGTGCCAGCAGCGGAGAGGTAGGGGGCAGCGAGCAGTACTTC. Protein sequence: CASSGEVGGSEQYF.

The CDR3: CASASEKLETQYF. The CDR3 bases are TGTGCCAGTGCATCAGAGAAATTGGAGACCCAGTACTTC. The rearrangement uses TRBV6-5 and TRBJ2-5, with D unresolved. V dropped 9 bases and J dropped 5 bases, with 16 bases sitting between them. The CDR3 covers 13 residues. Germline V CDR1 and CDR2: MNHEY, SVGAGI.

The V call is TRBV4-1, the J call TRBJ2-6; the match to TRBD1 covers 7 bases. V dropped 1 base and J dropped 8; count of bases not matched to a gene: 5. The CDR3 is made up of 15 amino acids. The germline V gene encodes CDR1 MGHRA and CDR2 YSYEKL. In DNA, the CDR3 is TGCGCCAGCAGCCAAGGCGACAGGGAGACCAACGTCCTGACTTTC. Its protein product is CASSQGDRETNVLTF.

V is TRBV6-5 and J is TRBJ2-7; TRBD1 matches at 11 bases. With 6 bases clipped from V and 3 bases from J, the junction kept 7 bases outside the gene matches. This CDR3 spans 15 amino acids. CDR1 and CDR2 (germline): MNHEY, SVGAGI. CDR3 protein: CASSPTGTGGYEQYF. The CDR3 DNA is TGTGCCAGCAGCCCGACCGGGACAGGGGGCTACGAGCAGTACTTC.

The sample holds many counts of this clone. This chain uses TRBV10-3 with TRBJ2-5; 10 nucleotides align to TRBD1. The CDR3 is 15 residues long. Germline CDR1 is ENHRY and CDR2 is SYGVKD. The V segment lost 6 bases and the J segment 2 bases; nucleotides outside the gene matches: 6. This chain's CDR3 is CAISPGQGPQETQYF. The CDR3 region has the DNA TGTGCCATCAGCCCGGGACAGGGGCCGCAAGAGACCCAGTACTTC.

Concerning this clone: A far larger clone lies a single base away; this is likely a read error. The chain carries TRBV29-1 and TRBJ2-1, with 9 bases that match TRBD2. The germline gives CDR1 SQVTM, CDR2 ANQGSEA. The CDR3 contains 16 residues. The CDR3, as DNA: TGCCGCGCGAACGGCGAGCGGGGGGTGACCTACAATGAGCAGTTCTTC. It is translated as CRANGERGVTYNEQFF.

This clone was picked up many times. This rearrangement joins TRBV5-6 to TRBJ2-2; TRBD1 might be the D (5 bases). The germline V and J ends were trimmed by 2 bases and 3 bases, with 8 bases remaining between them. CDR1 is SGHDT, CDR2 YYEEEE, per germline. The CDR3 loop spans 14 amino acids. The CDR3 region is CASSFDSHTGELFF. CDR3 coding DNA: TGTGCCAGCAGCTTCGACAGCCACACCGGGGAGCTGTTTTTT.

Worth noting for this clone: The junction differs from germline at one of its ends, possibly a read error. The V and J genes are TRBV5-4 and TRBJ1-5; D call uncertain. The CDR3 is made up of 15 amino acids. The germline gives CDR1 SGHNT, CDR2 YYREEE (reference sequence). Written as DNA, the CDR3 is TGTGCCAGCAGCCAAGACGGACGGGCTGATCAACCCCAGCATTTT. It codes for CASSQDGRADQPQHF.

This clone came up a few times. J is TRBJ2-1 and V is TRBV11-1; 9 nucleotides line up with TRBD1. Germline CDR1 and CDR2: SGHAT and FQDESV (reference sequence). Trimming at V came to 6 bases and at J to 4 bases, leaving 7 bases not matched to a gene. The CDR3 covers 15 residues. CDR3 DNA sequence: TGTGCCAGCAGATTTACCGGGACAGGGTACAATGAGCAGTTCTTC. Amino acid sequence: CASRFTGTGYNEQFF.

The rearrangement joins TRBV7-2 to TRBJ2-3; TRBD2 aligns across 13 bases. Germline CDR1 reads SGHTA; CDR2 reads FQGNSA. V lost 4 bases, J lost 2 bases, and 9 bases stayed unmatched. CDR3 length equals 18 residues. This CDR3 is CASSSRSGTSGNTDTQYF. The DNA of the CDR3 is TGTGCCAGCAGCTCGAGGTCCGGGACTAGCGGGAACACAGATACGCAGTATTTT.

The V call is TRBV7-9, the J call TRBJ1-2; D is unresolved. The germline gives CDR1 SEHNR, CDR2 FQNEAQ (reference sequence). V gave up 3 bases and J gave up 0 bases, with 5 bases separating them. The CDR3 is 13 residues long. This CDR3 is CASSFNPNYGYTF. The CDR3 nucleotides read TGTGCCAGCAGCTTCAACCCTAACTATGGCTACACCTTC.

There are a few counts of this clone. The gene calls are TRBV28 and TRBJ1-1; 10 positions match TRBD1. This CDR3 is built from 14 residues. The V segment lost 5 bases and the J segment 6 bases; nucleotides outside the gene matches: 6. Germline-derived CDR1 and CDR2 are MDHEN and SYDVKM. The CDR3 DNA reads as TGTGCCAGCAGTCCCGGGACAGGGGCTTCTGAAGCTTTCTTT. Amino acids: CASSPGTGASEAFF.

The table lists this clone with many counts. This chain connects TRBV25-1 to TRBJ2-5; 12 positions match TRBD2. The V segment lost 4 bases and the J segment 5 bases; nucleotides outside the gene matches: 8. Germline assignment: CDR1 MGHDK and CDR2 SYGVNS. The CDR3 extends over 16 amino acids. The CDR3 here is CASSAVTSGRWETQYF. The CDR3 nucleotides read TGTGCCAGCAGTGCCGTGACTAGCGGGAGATGGGAGACCCAGTACTTC.

The V call is TRBV7-2, the J call TRBJ1-2; 9 bases map to TRBD1. J was trimmed by 4 bases and V by 4 bases; bases with no gene match: 4. This CDR3 has 14 amino acids. Germline V gene sequence: CDR1 SGHTA, CDR2 FQGNSA. In DNA, the CDR3 is TGTGCCAGCAGCTCTGACAGGGGGGTCTATGGCTACACCTTC. This codes for CASSSDRGVYGYTF.

Ten or more counts support this clone. This chain links TRBV5-1 with TRBJ1-4; D ambiguous. The germline V gene encodes CDR1 SGHRS and CDR2 YFSETQ. The CDR3 runs to 13 residues. The V end was cut by 7 bases, the J end by 3 bases, with 10 bases between. In nucleotides, the CDR3 is TGCGCCAGCCGGGAGCTTTCTAATGAAAAACTGTTTTTT. As protein: CASRELSNEKLFF. Based on the CDR3 plus reference TRBV5-1 and TRBJ1-4, the full variable domain is KAGVTQTPRYLIKTRGQQVTLSCSPISGHRSVSWYQQTPGQGLQFLFEYFSETQRNKGNFPGRFSGRQFSNSRSEMNVSTLELGDSALYLCASRELSNEKLFFGSGTQLSVL.